The clone carrying this T cell receptor (beta chain) was seen a handful of times. Antigen: not known. This specimen belongs to a study of T-cell memory formation after mild COVID-19. For the study at large: The study found TCR clusters largely donor specific.

General study results and limits: Clones that contracted clustered mainly in CM and EM if CD4+ and in EMRA if CD8+.

Constant-segment primers served in 5'RACE that generated TCR alpha and TCR beta cDNA libraries bearing sample barcodes and UMIs. TCRdb re-derived calls from the 5' RACE reads in MiXCR, one entry per CDR3 protein. The sample lists tens of thousands of distinct CDR3 sequences, under 7.5% occurring once. Trimming removed 3 bases at V and 3 bases at J, with 5 bases between. Looked up from germline, CDR1 is SEHNR and CDR2 is FQNEAQ (reference sequence). This CDR3 spans 12 amino acids. This chain connects TRBV7-9 to TRBJ1-1; D is ambiguous. This clonotype was sampled from a man between 18 and 35 years old who had mild COVID-19 (a few samples of this study predate the infection). Cell type and time point are not known. Sequenced sample: PBMCs or a T cell subset sorted from them (not recorded which). This chain's CDR3 is CASSFRDTEAFF. CDR3 nucleotides: TGTGCCAGCAGCTTTCGAGACACTGAAGCTTTCTTT.